The clone carrying this T cell receptor (beta chain) has just a few counts. Its target is unknown. J was trimmed by 5 bases and V by 0 bases; bases with no gene match: 7. This CDR3 contains 18 residues. TCRdb used MiXCR to reprocess the 5' RACE reads, holding one entry per CDR3 protein. The data show 500,000 to 550,000 distinct CDR3 sequences, around 24% seen once. The data stem from a study of identical twins. Whole-study findings and limits: Out-of-frame alpha sequences common to twins exhibited an excess of low generation probability.

A further study also used this sample, focusing on yellow fever vaccine responses in identical twins.

Sequencing input: CD4+ T cells sorted from blood. This chain joins TRBV12-3 or TRBV12-4 and TRBJ2-3; 14 bases match TRBD2. The sequence derives from a woman aged 18 to 35 in good health. The CDR3 DNA reads as TGTGCCAGCAGTTTAGCGGGGCGGACTAGCGGGAGGCAAGATACGCAGTATTTT. Encoded protein: CASSLAGRTSGRQDTQYF.